Below, 29 T cell receptor beta chains from the same sample are listed, as sequenced in a study of T cells after yellow fever vaccination. One entry per CDR3 protein, called by TCRdb with MiXCR from the 5' RACE reads. The sample includes some 400,000 distinct CDR3 sequences, approximately 5.7% of them seen just once. The sequences come from PBMCs, collected 5 days after the yellow fever booster vaccination. Receptor source: a man aged 25 to 40 who received the YFV17D yellow fever vaccine.

V gene TRBV28 combines with J gene TRBJ2-1; 11 positions agree with TRBD2. Germline V gene data show CDR1 as MDHEN and CDR2 as SYDVKM. The CDR3 spans 20 residues. J was trimmed by 3 bases and V by 3 bases; bases with no gene match: 16. The CDR3 DNA sequence: TGTGCCAGCAGTTTTAAGGACGAGGGGCTAGCGGGAGGACTCTACAATGAGCAGTTCTTC. Protein product: CASSFKDEGLAGGLYNEQFF.

This clonotype was seen a handful of times. This chain uses TRBV19 with TRBJ2-7, with TRBD1 matching 8 bases. Germline V gene data show CDR1 as LNHDA and CDR2 as SQIVND (reference sequence). J gave up 1 base and V 4 bases, and 6 bases lay outside the gene matches. The CDR3 spans 15 residues. The CDR3: CASSTGTGHSYEQYF. CDR3 bases: TGTGCCAGTAGTACCGGGACAGGCCATTCCTACGAGCAGTACTTC.

The V gene is TRBV5-1, the J gene TRBJ1-2; 9 bases map to TRBD1. Germline CDR1 and CDR2: SGHRS and YFSETQ. The CDR3 is 14 amino acids. The ends lost 0 bases at V and 7 bases at J; junction bases unmatched: 4. CDR3 coding DNA: TGCGCCAGCAGCTTGGATGGGACAGGGATTGGCTACACCTTC. Protein sequence: CASSLDGTGIGYTF.

In this sample, this clonotype turned up many times. The chain employs TRBV27 and TRBJ2-1; no definite D call. The CDR3 runs 14 residues. Germline loops: CDR1 MNHEY, CDR2 SMNVEV (reference sequence). V lost 8 bases and J 2 bases, leaving 13 bases between the germline ends. CDR3 bases: TGTGCCAGCCGTTCTTTCCTTGCCTACAATGAGCAGTTCTTC. Protein product: CASRSFLAYNEQFF.

This clonotype was counted many times. V gene TRBV3-1 combines with J gene TRBJ2-7; 7 bases fit TRBD1. The CDR3 extends over 14 amino acids. CDR1 and CDR2 from the germline V gene are LGHDT and YNNKEL (reference sequence). V dropped 5 bases and J dropped 3; count of bases not matched to a gene: 7. In nucleotides, the CDR3 is TGTGCCAGCAGCGAAAGACAGGGAATCTACGAGCAGTACTTC. Residues: CASSERQGIYEQYF.

In this sample, this clonotype turned up a few times. The J gene is TRBJ2-1, the V gene TRBV14; TRBD2 is a possible D gene (6 bases). This CDR3 has 16 amino acids. Looked up from germline, CDR1 is SGHDN and CDR2 is FVKESK. Trimming left V 4 bases short and J 0 bases short, with 13 bases between. The CDR3 DNA is TGTGCCAGCAGCCGGAATAGCGGCCCCTCCTACAATGAGCAGTTCTTC. Protein: CASSRNSGPSYNEQFF.

A few counts support this clonotype. V is TRBV19 and J is TRBJ1-1, with D possibly matching TRBD1 (5 bases). Between the trimmed V and J ends, which lost 5 bases and 4 bases, there was a span of 11 bases. The CDR3 loop spans 13 amino acids. Germline lookup yields CDR1 LNHDA and CDR2 SQIVND (reference sequence). The CDR3 DNA sequence: TGTGCCAGTAGTTATGAGGGGCGCACTGAAGCTTTCTTT. Its translation: CASSYEGRTEAFF.

This clonotype has a handful of counts. V and J are TRBV29-1 and TRBJ2-1; 12 nucleotides match TRBD2. Germline loops: CDR1 SQVTM, CDR2 ANQGSEA. The CDR3 has 17 amino acids. V shed 7 bases, J shed 8 bases, and the junction held 18 bases outside the gene matches. CDR3 residues: CSALGTSGFSFGDEQFF. In DNA form, the CDR3 reads TGCAGCGCTCTAGGGACTAGCGGGTTCTCGTTTGGCGATGAGCAGTTCTTC.

This clonotype appeared many times. This sequence joins TRBV11-2 and TRBJ2-7; possible D gene TRBD1, 5 bases. The CDR3 is made up of 14 amino acids. The V end lost 5 bases, the J end lost 2 bases, and 13 bases lay between the germline ends. CDR1 and CDR2 from the germline V gene are SGHAT and FQNNGV. CDR3 bases: TGTGCCAGCAGCCCACGGCCAGGGACCTACGAGCAGTACTTC. Protein sequence: CASSPRPGTYEQYF.

The J gene is TRBJ2-7, the V gene TRBV29-1; possibly TRBD2 for D (6 bases). Looked up from germline, CDR1 is SQVTM and CDR2 is ANQGSEA. V dropped 7 bases and J dropped 6 bases, with 13 bases sitting between them. CDR3 length: 11 residues. In DNA, the CDR3 is TGCAGCGGTGAGTCGGGGGTCGAGCAGTACTTC. Translating gives CSGESGVEQYF.

This clonotype has just a few counts. This sequence joins TRBV30 and TRBJ2-3; perhaps TRBD1 as D (5 bases). V was pared by 7 bases and J by 3 bases, with 11 bases between. The CDR3 covers 12 residues. Germline CDR1 reads GTSNPN; CDR2 reads SVGIG (reference sequence). CDR3 coding DNA: TGTGCCTCAGGGCTGCTTACAGATACGCAGTATTTT. Its protein is CASGLLTDTQYF.

In this sample, this clonotype turned up a few times. The V call is TRBV7-9, the J call TRBJ1-1; D perhaps matches TRBD1 (5 bases). This CDR3 is 14 amino acids long. The germline gives CDR1 SEHNR, CDR2 FQNEAQ (reference sequence). V was cut by 5 bases and J by 5 bases, with 15 bases left in between. For the CDR3, the DNA is TGTGCCAGCAGCCTCCAGGAGGGGCGAACTGAAGCTTTCTTT. It encodes CASSLQEGRTEAFF. Combining the CDR3 with reference TRBV7-9 and TRBJ1-1 gives the whole variable domain DTGVSQNPRHKITKRGQNVTFRCDPISEHNRLYWYRQTLGQGPEFLTYFQNEAQLEKSRLLSDRFSAERPKGSFSTLEIQRTEQGDSAMYLCASSLQEGRTEAFFGQGTRLTVV.

This chain joins TRBV12-3 or TRBV12-4 and TRBJ1-1; no definite D call. This CDR3 is built from 14 residues. V shed 10 bases and J shed 0 bases, with 15 bases lying between them. The CDR3 sequence: CATKIGGLNTEAFF. CDR3 coding DNA: TGTGCCACCAAGATTGGCGGACTGAACACTGAAGCTTTCTTT.

This clonotype showed up many times. The chain uses TRBV20-1 and TRBJ2-2, with D possibly matching TRBD2 (6 bases). Trimming removed 3 bases from V and 3 bases from J, with 14 bases in between. This CDR3 contains 15 residues. Germline V lookup: CDR1 DFQATT, CDR2 SNEGSKA (reference sequence). In DNA, the CDR3 is TGCAGTGCTAGGGGGAGTAGCGGATACACCGGGGAGCTGTTTTTT. It encodes CSARGSSGYTGELFF.

The table lists this clonotype with many counts. The rearrangement uses TRBV11-1 and TRBJ2-2, with 7 bases matching TRBD1. V lost 5 bases and J lost 2; bases outside the gene matches: 2. The CDR3 loop spans 14 amino acids. Per the germline V gene, CDR1 is SGHAT and CDR2 is FQDESV (reference sequence). Here the CDR3 reads CASSRDRNTGELFF. In DNA, the CDR3 is TGTGCCAGCAGCCGGGACAGAAACACCGGGGAGCTGTTTTTT.

In its sample, this clonotype was seen a few times. The chain is built from TRBV15 and TRBJ2-7, with 9 bases aligning to TRBD2. V was pared by 4 bases and J by 6 bases, with 7 bases of the junction left unmatched. The CDR3 sequence is 14 residues long. Germline lookup yields CDR1 LNHNV and CDR2 YYDKDF (reference sequence). The CDR3 DNA reads as TGTGCCACCAGCACTAGCGGGATCGCTAGCGAGCAGTACTTC. It encodes CATSTSGIASEQYF.

The chain has TRBV5-4 and TRBJ2-7; D is undetermined. Deletions cut 4 bases from V and 7 bases from J, with 18 bases between. This CDR3 has 14 amino acids. Germline CDR1 reads SGHNT; CDR2 reads YYREEE (reference sequence). The CDR3 loop reads CASSPGSLKVEQYF. The CDR3 DNA reads TGTGCCAGCAGCCCCGGGTCCCTAAAAGTGGAGCAGTACTTC.

This clonotype was recorded many times. The chain is built from TRBV7-2 and TRBJ2-3; D may be TRBD2 (6 bases). There are 16 residues in the CDR3. In germline, CDR1 is SGHTA, CDR2 FQGNSA. V was trimmed by 5 bases and J by 1 base, leaving 16 bases between them. This CDR3 is CASSQASGVRTDTQYF. CDR3 bases: TGTGCCAGCAGCCAGGCATCGGGGGTGCGCACAGATACGCAGTATTTT.

The table lists this clonotype with a few counts. The rearrangement joins TRBV20-1 to TRBJ2-3; the D call may be TRBD1 or TRBD2 (5 bases each). The germline CDR1 and CDR2 sequences are DFQATT and SNEGSKA (reference sequence). The CDR3 spans 14 residues. The V gene lost 6 bases and the J gene lost 4 bases, with 17 bases spanning the gap. Written as DNA, the CDR3 is TGCAGTGCCACGGGGACCAAAAGGTCAGATACGCAGTATTTT. It is translated as CSATGTKRSDTQYF.

This clonotype has just a few counts. The rearrangement joins TRBV10-3 to TRBJ2-1; perhaps D is TRBD1 or TRBD2 (5 bases each). Germline CDR1 reads ENHRY; CDR2 reads SYGVKD. Trimming took 10 bases from V and 7 from J, leaving 20 bases between them. This CDR3 is built from 14 residues. The chain's CDR3 is CATVPRDGTNEQFF. The DNA for the CDR3 is TGTGCCACGGTACCCCGGGACGGAACGAATGAGCAGTTCTTC.

The chain has TRBV6-2 or TRBV6-3 and TRBJ1-2; 7 positions agree with TRBD1. The CDR3 extends over 14 amino acids. Unmatched junction bases numbered 9, after V lost 6 bases and J lost 5 bases. CDR1 is MNHEY and CDR2 is SVGEGT in the germline V gene. The CDR3 DNA reads TGTGCCAGCAGACCGGGACAGCCTTTTTATGGCTACACCTTC. As protein: CASRPGQPFYGYTF.

This clonotype appeared a few times. The rearrangement uses TRBV6-5 and TRBJ2-2, with D possibly being TRBD2 (5 bases). Germline V lookup: CDR1 MNHEY, CDR2 SVGAGI. This CDR3 is 16 amino acids long. V was pared by 7 bases and J by 2 bases, with 17 bases between. The CDR3: CASKSSPGVNTGELFF. The CDR3 region has the DNA TGTGCCAGCAAAAGTTCCCCCGGGGTTAACACCGGGGAGCTGTTTTTT.

Concerning this clonotype itself: One junction end does not reproduce the germline sequence, and a read error may be involved. The J gene is TRBJ2-2, the V gene TRBV7-7; possible D gene TRBD1, 5 bases. Germline CDR1 reads SSHAT; CDR2 reads FNYEAQ (reference sequence). The CDR3 is 16 residues long. CDR3 nucleotide sequence: TGTGCTAGCAGTTCATCCCTTGTTGGGGCGACCGGGGAGCTGTTTTTT. Protein: CASSSSLVGATGELFF.

The rearrangement links TRBV5-1 to TRBJ2-5; unclear D gene. The CDR3 consists of 13 residues. The V and J ends lost 4 bases and 5 bases respectively, with 12 bases between them. Germline V gives CDR1 SGHRS, CDR2 YFSETQ. CDR3 sequence: CASSPLQYETQYF. The DNA of the CDR3 is TGCGCCAGCAGCCCGCTCCAGTATGAGACCCAGTACTTC.

This clonotype came up a few times. The CDR3 loop is CASSPGPGGTQYF. DNA of the CDR3: TGTGCCAGCAGTCCCGGACCCGGGGGTACGCAGTATTTT. The rearrangement uses TRBV6-1 and TRBJ2-3; D may be TRBD2 (6 bases). In germline, CDR1 is MNHNS, CDR2 SASEGT. The CDR3 has 13 amino acids. V was clipped by 5 bases and J by 8 bases, with 14 bases between them.

This clonotype was counted many times. V gene TRBV30 combines with J gene TRBJ1-5, with D perhaps matching TRBD1 (5 bases). This CDR3 has 15 residues. Deletions cut 3 bases from V and 1 base from J, with 13 bases between. Germline V lookup: CDR1 GTSNPN, CDR2 SVGIG (reference sequence). The CDR3, as DNA: TGTGCCTGGAGCTCCCGGGGGGGAAGCAATCAGCCCCAGCATTTT. It specifies CAWSSRGGSNQPQHF.

The sample holds many counts of this clonotype. The V and J genes are TRBV7-3 and TRBJ2-3; D may be TRBD1 or TRBD2 (5 bases each). CDR1 SGHTA and CDR2 FQGTGA come from the germline V gene. This CDR3 has 15 amino acids. V dropped 5 bases and J dropped 2 bases, with 14 bases sitting between them. The CDR3 DNA sequence: TGTGCCAGCAGCCTAGTCGGGGCCGTCACAGATACGCAGTATTTT. Protein sequence: CASSLVGAVTDTQYF. Based on the CDR3 plus reference TRBV7-3 and TRBJ2-3, the full variable domain is GAGVSQTPSNKVTEKGKYVELRCDPISGHTALYWYRQSLGQGPEFLIYFQGTGAADDSGLPNDRFFAVRPEGSVSTLKIQRTERGDSAVYLCASSLVGAVTDTQYFGPGTRLTVL.

This clonotype was recorded at least ten times. The chain uses TRBV5-5 and TRBJ2-2; D possibly corresponds to TRBD2 (5 bases). Per germline, CDR1 SGHKS and CDR2 YYEKEE (reference sequence). The CDR3 is made up of 16 amino acids. Trimming left V 0 bases short and J 4 bases short, with 13 bases between. CDR3 in DNA: TGTGCCAGCAGCTTGGGCCTAGCAATAGGCACCGGGGAGCTGTTTTTT. It specifies CASSLGLAIGTGELFF.

At least ten counts were recorded for this clonotype. V and J are TRBV5-4 and TRBJ2-7; a weak D match, TRBD1 (5 bases). The V end lost 1 base, the J end lost 5 bases, and 10 bases lay between the germline ends. The CDR3 contains 13 residues. From germline, CDR1 is SGHNT and CDR2 YYREEE (reference sequence). CDR3 DNA sequence: TGTGCCAGCAGCTTGAGGGGCATAGACGAGCAGTACTTC. Amino acid sequence: CASSLRGIDEQYF.